These 28 T cell receptor beta chains originate from one sample sequenced in a study of blood T cell repertoires in COVID-19 (dated by TCRdb to 2020 to 2021). Receptor libraries were prepared by the immunoSEQ multiplex PCR assay. TCRdb provides this immuneACCESS table in a form limited to in-frame rearrangements. Some clones are lacking; in checked studies, under half of them reflect an unresolved V gene, and why the rest are absent is not known. The sample records about 360,000 clones, around nine tenths of which are singletons. The ten largest account for about 7% of the sample. The sequenced material came from peripheral blood. Every receptor here comes from a woman aged 55-69 years with COVID-19, enrolled during active disease.

The rearrangement links TRBV4-3 to TRBJ1-1, with 8 bases aligning to TRBD1. The CDR3 runs 15 residues. V lost 1 base and J lost 5; bases outside the gene matches: 6. The germline gives CDR1 LGHNA, CDR2 YSLEER. The CDR3 sequence is CASSQVTGGETEAFF. The DNA for the CDR3 is TGCGCCAGCAGCCAAGTTACAGGGGGAGAAACTGAAGCTTTCTTT.

The DNA of the CDR3 is TGTGCCAGCAGTTACTCGGAGTGGGATACGCAGTATTTT. This gives the protein CASSYSEWDTQYF. The gene calls are TRBV6-5 and TRBJ2-3; no clear D gene. The CDR3 has 13 residues. The V gene's germline CDR1 is MNHEY and CDR2 SVGAGI. V lost 0 bases to trimming and J lost 6 bases, with 7 bases between them.

The chain recombines TRBV12-3 or TRBV12-4 with TRBJ1-1, with D perhaps TRBD1 (5 bases). The V gene lost 6 bases and the J gene lost 1 base, with 6 bases spanning the gap. CDR3 length: 12 amino acids. In nucleotides, the CDR3 is TGTGCCAGCAGGACAGAGAACACTGAAGCTTTCTTT. Amino acid sequence: CASRTENTEAFF.

The V call is TRBV27, the J call TRBJ1-1; perhaps TRBD1 as D (6 bases). The CDR3 consists of 14 residues. V lost 9 bases and J 5 bases, leaving 19 bases between the germline ends. CDR1 and CDR2 from the germline V gene are MNHEY and SMNVEV (reference sequence). The CDR3 sequence: CASYSFRGDTEAFF. The CDR3 DNA reads TGTGCCAGTTACTCCTTCAGGGGTGATACTGAAGCTTTCTTT.

The rearrangement joins TRBV18 to TRBJ1-4, with 7 bases fitting TRBD1. Trimming cost V 6 bases and J 1 base; bases outside gene matches: 5. The CDR3 sequence is 15 residues long. In germline, CDR1 is KGHSH, CDR2 LQKENI. In nucleotides, the CDR3 is TGTGCCAGCTCGTCTGGGACAGTAACTAATGAAAAACTGTTTTTT. Its protein is CASSSGTVTNEKLFF.

The gene calls are TRBV4-3 and TRBJ1-1, with D possibly being TRBD1 (5 bases). In germline, CDR1 is LGHNA, CDR2 YSLEER. V was clipped by 5 bases and J by 1 base, with 11 bases between them. The length of the CDR3 is 14 residues. In DNA form, the CDR3 reads TGCGCCAGCAGCTTGATGCAGGGGAACACTGAAGCTTTCTTT. Protein: CASSLMQGNTEAFF.

This chain links TRBV7-2 with TRBJ2-1, with a tentative D call TRBD1 (6 bases). Trimming took 1 base from V and 0 from J, leaving 16 bases between them. The CDR3 is 18 amino acids. The V gene's germline CDR1 is SGHTA and CDR2 FQGNSA. The CDR3 DNA follows: TGTGCCAGCAGCTTAGTGGCAGGGGCGCTGAGCTCCTACAATGAGCAGTTCTTC. Its translation: CASSLVAGALSSYNEQFF.

The chain joins TRBV2 to TRBJ2-1; 9 bases align to TRBD2. Germline V gene data show CDR1 as SNHLY and CDR2 as FYNNEI. Trimming cost V 1 base and J 4 bases; bases outside gene matches: 5. The CDR3 has 16 amino acids. DNA for the CDR3: TGTGCCAGCAGTGAAGAGGTAGCGGGGGTTTACAATGAGCAGTTCTTC. This encodes CASSEEVAGVYNEQFF. Full variable domain (rest looked up from reference TRBV2 and TRBJ2-1): EPEVTQTPSHQVTQMGQEVILRCVPISNHLYFYWYRQILGQKVEFLVSFYNNEISEKSEIFDDQFSVERPDGSNFTLKIRSTKLEDSAMYFCASSEEVAGVYNEQFFGPGTRLTVL.

This chain connects TRBV7-2 to TRBJ2-1; D may be TRBD2 (6 bases). Germline CDR1 SGHTA, CDR2 FQGNSA. The CDR3 has 13 amino acids. V lost 2 bases, J lost 10 bases, and 12 bases lay in between. The CDR3: CASSLRAEGEQFF. The CDR3, as DNA: TGTGCCAGCAGCTTAAGAGCGGAGGGGGAGCAGTTCTTC.

The chain employs TRBV7-2 and TRBJ2-1; 8 bases are shared with TRBD2. CDR1 is SGHTA and CDR2 is FQGNSA in the germline V gene. J was trimmed by 0 bases and V by 3 bases; bases with no gene match: 7. This CDR3 is built from 17 residues. CDR3 nucleotide sequence: TGTGCCAGCAGCTTCTACAGCGGGGGTGGCTCCTACAATGAGCAGTTCTTC. Amino acids: CASSFYSGGGSYNEQFF. Using reference TRBV7-2 and TRBJ2-1 for the parts outside the CDR3, the full variable domain is GAGVSQSPSNKVTEKGKDVELRCDPISGHTALYWYRQSLGQGLEFLIYFQGNSAPDKSGLPSDRFSAERTGGSVSTLTIQRTQQEDSAVYLCASSFYSGGGSYNEQFFGPGTRLTVL.

This chain links TRBV5-4 with TRBJ2-7; no clear D. The ends were cut back, 4 bases at V and 4 bases at J, with 6 bases in the middle. CDR1 and CDR2 (germline): SGHNT, YYREEE (reference sequence). The CDR3 is 11 amino acids. Here the CDR3 DNA reads TGTGCCAGCAGCCTCCAGTACGAGCAGTACTTC. Translating it yields CASSLQYEQYF.

The chain has TRBV3-1 (or the pseudogene TRBV3-2) and TRBJ2-5, with D uncertain. Looked up from germline, CDR1 is LGHDT and CDR2 is YNNKEL (reference sequence). The CDR3 is made up of 13 amino acids. Trimming removed 0 bases at V and 8 bases at J, with 10 bases between. This CDR3 reads CASSQDRYRTQYF. CDR3 in DNA: TGTGCCAGCAGCCAAGATAGGTACAGAACCCAGTACTTC.

This clone has just one count. V usage is TRBV3-1 (or the pseudogene TRBV3-2) and J usage is TRBJ1-2; 9 positions agree with TRBD1. With V trimmed by 2 bases and J by 8 bases, 6 bases remained unmatched. The CDR3 is made up of 14 amino acids. Germline loops: CDR1 LGHDT, CDR2 YNNKEL (reference sequence). CDR3: CASSQTQGAIGYTF. CDR3 bases: TGTGCCAGCAGCCAAACACAGGGGGCGATCGGCTACACCTTC.

V is TRBV7-2 and J is TRBJ1-2; D might be TRBD1 (6 bases). V was trimmed by 1 base and J by 6 bases, leaving 12 bases between them. The CDR3 has 14 residues. CDR1 and CDR2 (germline): SGHTA, FQGNSA. The CDR3 loop reads CASSLGLGADGYTF. For the CDR3, the DNA is TGTGCCAGCAGCTTAGGATTGGGGGCCGATGGCTACACCTTC.

V is TRBV27 and J is TRBJ1-2; 11 positions match TRBD1. V lost 5 bases and J lost 4; bases outside the gene matches: 9. The CDR3 runs 16 residues. Germline assignment: CDR1 MNHEY and CDR2 SMNVEV (reference sequence). In DNA, the CDR3 is TGTGCCAGCAGTCGGACAGGGGGCGCGATAAGCTATGGCTACACCTTC. Translated, it gives CASSRTGGAISYGYTF.

The chain employs TRBV19 and TRBJ1-3; D ambiguous. With 6 bases removed from V and 0 bases from J, the gap between germline ends came to 9 bases. The CDR3 has 14 amino acids. Germline V lookup: CDR1 LNHDA, CDR2 SQIVND (reference sequence). The CDR3, as DNA: TGTGCCAGTAGCTCCGGGAACTCTGGAAACACCATATATTTT. This encodes CASSSGNSGNTIYF.

The chain uses TRBV9 and TRBJ2-7; TRBD1 matches 9 bases. V gave up 4 bases and J gave up 4 bases; unmatched junction bases: 12. Per germline, CDR1 SGDLS and CDR2 YYNGEE. CDR3 length: 16 residues. CDR3 nucleotides: TGTGCCAGCAGCCCTCAGTCGGGACAGGGTCAATACGAGCAGTACTTC. Encoded protein: CASSPQSGQGQYEQYF.

This chain uses TRBV9 with TRBJ1-2, with D possibly TRBD1 on 6 matching bases. Germline assignment: CDR1 SGDLS and CDR2 YYNGEE. Trimming cost V 3 bases and J 7 bases, with 19 bases left between them. CDR3 size: 15 residues. In DNA, the CDR3 is TGTGCCAGCAGCGCAGGGGAAGCTCTGGTGGGTGGCTACACCTTC. Translation gives CASSAGEALVGGYTF.

The chain joins TRBV9 to TRBJ2-3; D is unresolved. Trimming took off 4 bases at V and 2 bases at J, with 14 bases between the two ends. CDR3 length: 15 residues. Germline lookup yields CDR1 SGDLS and CDR2 YYNGEE. The CDR3 DNA sequence: TGTGCCAGCAGCCCCCAGAGGTTGGACACAGATACGCAGTATTTT. It translates to CASSPQRLDTDTQYF.

The chain recombines TRBV5-8 with TRBJ1-1; D is possibly TRBD1 (5 bases). Trimming stripped 3 bases from V and 1 base from J, with 7 bases between. The CDR3 runs to 13 residues. Looked up from germline, CDR1 is SGHTS and CDR2 is YDEGEE. DNA of the CDR3: TGTGCCAGCAGCTGGGGGGGGAACACTGAAGCTTTCTTT. Translating gives CASSWGGNTEAFF.

The chain is built from TRBV18 and TRBJ1-6, with a weak D call TRBD1 (6 bases). The V gene lost 6 bases and the J gene lost 0 bases, with 12 bases spanning the gap. CDR1 KGHSH and CDR2 LQKENI come from the germline V gene. There are 16 residues in the CDR3. CDR3 region: CASSPSDSSYNSPLHF. The CDR3 region has the DNA TGTGCCAGCTCTCCCTCGGACAGCTCCTATAATTCACCCCTCCACTTT.

V usage is TRBV14 and J usage is TRBJ1-1, with D maybe TRBD1 (5 bases). This CDR3 is built from 16 residues. CDR1 and CDR2 (germline): SGHDN, FVKESK. Trimming pared 4 bases from V and 2 bases from J, leaving 17 bases between. The CDR3 sequence is CASSPWDSTTNTEAFF. CDR3 nucleotide sequence: TGTGCCAGCAGCCCGTGGGACTCCACTACCAACACTGAAGCTTTCTTT.

This clone occurred a few times. V usage is TRBV27 and J usage is TRBJ1-1; 9 positions match TRBD1. The junction had 10 bases not matched to a gene; V was cut back by 4 bases and J by 4 bases. This CDR3 is 16 amino acids long. Germline-derived CDR1 and CDR2 are MNHEY and SMNVEV (reference sequence). Here the CDR3 reads CASSSPTQGAGTEAFF. The DNA for the CDR3 is TGTGCCAGCAGTTCGCCAACACAGGGGGCTGGCACTGAAGCTTTCTTT.

This chain links TRBV3-1 (or the pseudogene TRBV3-2) with TRBJ2-7; no firm D call. Trimming stripped 3 bases from V and 6 bases from J, with 12 bases between. From germline, CDR1 is LGHDT and CDR2 YNNKEL (reference sequence). The CDR3 extends over 13 amino acids. The CDR3 spells CASSQGGLGEQYF. The CDR3 region has the DNA TGTGCCAGCAGCCAGGGTGGGCTTGGCGAGCAGTACTTC.

The chain has TRBV5-4 and TRBJ2-1; 9 bases line up with TRBD1. Germline trimming cut 3 bases from V and 2 bases from J; bases unmatched to any gene: 6. Germline V gene sequence: CDR1 SGHNT, CDR2 YYREEE (reference sequence). CDR3 size: 16 residues. CDR3 in amino acids: CASSSPGQGTYNEQFF. The CDR3 DNA reads TGTGCCAGCAGCTCACCGGGACAGGGAACCTACAATGAGCAGTTCTTC.

This chain joins TRBV4-2 and TRBJ2-3; D might be TRBD2 (6 bases). Trimming pared 0 bases from V and 2 bases from J, leaving 15 bases between. Germline V CDR1 and CDR2: LGHNA, YNFKEQ. This CDR3 region has 17 residues. The CDR3 loop is CASSQDIRRGTTDTQYF. Here the CDR3 DNA reads TGTGCCAGCAGCCAAGATATTCGACGGGGGACCACAGATACGCAGTATTTT.

The J gene is TRBJ1-3, the V gene TRBV19; 9 nucleotides line up with TRBD1. Germline CDR1 is LNHDA and CDR2 is SQIVND (reference sequence). With V trimmed by 4 bases and J by 3 bases, 4 bases remained unmatched. This CDR3 contains 15 residues. The CDR3 sequence is CASSTTGGSGNTIYF. In DNA form, the CDR3 reads TGTGCCAGTAGTACCACAGGGGGCAGTGGAAACACCATATATTTT.

V is TRBV7-2 and J is TRBJ1-5; no firm D call. The germline gives CDR1 SGHTA, CDR2 FQGNSA. The V and J ends lost 2 bases and 0 bases respectively, with 8 bases between them. The CDR3 runs to 15 residues. The CDR3 loop reads CASSLKQDSNQPQHF. The CDR3 nucleotides are TGTGCCAGCAGCTTAAAGCAAGATAGCAATCAGCCCCAGCATTTT.